The 19 T cell receptor beta chains below come from one sample, sequenced in a study of monozygotic twins with inflammatory bowel disease (dated 2019 in TCRdb). Library creation used 5' RACE. The instrument was an Illumina HiSeq 2500. The reads went through TCRdb reprocessing, and each CDR3 protein sequence gets one entry with no DNA. The sample table holds approximately 160,000 distinct CDR3 sequences. The leading ten clones occupy about 8% of the sample. Sequenced material: blood. Receptor source: a human donor with ulcerative colitis or Crohn's disease, or a healthy co-twin of an affected twin (not recorded which).

J is TRBJ1-2 and V is TRBV15. The CDR3 sequence is 15 residues long. Germline assignment: CDR1 LNHNV and CDR2 YYDKDF (reference sequence). The CDR3 loop is CATSRPTGMNYGYTF.

The V and J genes are TRBV28 and TRBJ2-1; the D gene TCRdb calls, TRBD2, cannot be checked with no DNA. The CDR3 totals 17 residues. Per germline, CDR1 MDHEN and CDR2 SYDVKM. CDR3 loop: CATQSRVGGMTYNEQFF.

The chain carries TRBV28 and TRBJ2-7. The germline CDR1 and CDR2 sequences are MDHEN and SYDVKM. The CDR3 is 11 residues long. The CDR3 loop is CASMYSYEQYF. The full variable domain, with the rest looked up from reference TRBV28 and TRBJ2-7, is DVKVTQSSRYLVKRTGEKVFLECVQDMDHENMFWYRQDPGLGLRLIYFSYDVKMKEKGDIPEGYSVSREKKERFSLILESASTNQTSMYLCASMYSYEQYFGPGTRLTVT.

This chain uses TRBV28 with TRBJ1-2; TCRdb's assignment of TRBD1 cannot be checked, as there is no DNA. Germline-derived CDR1 and CDR2 are MDHEN and SYDVKM. There are 14 residues in the CDR3. CDR3: CATLFWGRDYGYTF.

The rearrangement joins TRBV18 to TRBJ1-2; TCRdb names TRBD1, which stays unverified in the absence of DNA. Germline V gene lookup returns CDR1 KGHSH and CDR2 LQKENI. The CDR3 extends over 15 amino acids. The CDR3 spells CASSPQVHRDYGYTF. Full variable domain (missing parts from reference TRBV18 and TRBJ1-2): NAGVMQNPRHLVRRRGQEARLRCSPMKGHSHVYWYRQLPEEGLKFMVYLQKENIIDESGMPKERFSAEFPKEGPSILRIQQVVRGDSAAYFCASSPQVHRDYGYTFGSGTRLTVV.

The rearrangement uses TRBV20-1 and TRBJ2-2; TCRdb's D call of TRBD1 is untestable without DNA. The CDR3 is made up of 14 amino acids. Germline CDR1 reads DFQATT; CDR2 reads SNEGSKA (reference sequence). The CDR3 spells CSARDNRGPGELFF.

The rearrangement uses TRBV20-1 and TRBJ2-1. Germline assignment: CDR1 DFQATT and CDR2 SNEGSKA (reference sequence). CDR3 length equals 11 residues. CDR3 sequence reads: CSAHSNNEQFF.

The rearrangement uses TRBV12-3 or TRBV12-4 and TRBJ1-1; TCRdb's D call of TRBD1 is untestable without DNA. This CDR3 contains 18 residues. CDR3 residues: CASRTYRPGQKLNTEAFF.

The chain links TRBV3-1 to TRBJ2-2; TCRdb designates TRBD2, a call that cannot be tested without DNA. From germline, CDR1 is LGHDT and CDR2 YNNKEL (reference sequence). The CDR3 spans 16 residues. CDR3: CASRRTSGVNTGELFF.

The chain links TRBV11-2 to TRBJ1-2. The CDR3 length is 15 residues. Germline lookup yields CDR1 SGHAT and CDR2 FQNNGV. The CDR3 spells CASSLEPNWNYGYTF.

V gene TRBV10-3 combines with J gene TRBJ2-1; the D call of TRBD2 rests on TCRdb alone, since no DNA is present to check it. The CDR3 is 14 amino acids. Per the germline V gene, CDR1 is ENHRY and CDR2 is SYGVKD. Here the CDR3 reads CAIKREASYNEQFF.

The CDR3 loop reads CASSPILGVGQPQHF. The chain uses TRBV12-3 or TRBV12-4 and TRBJ1-5; with no DNA, the TCRdb D assignment of TRBD1 cannot be verified. This CDR3 is built from 15 residues.

The chain links TRBV19 to TRBJ2-7; the D gene TCRdb calls, TRBD1, cannot be checked with no DNA. There are 15 residues in the CDR3. Germline V gives CDR1 LNHDA, CDR2 SQIVND (reference sequence). The CDR3 here is CASSRLGGQGYEQYF.

V usage is TRBV7-3 and J usage is TRBJ2-1; no DNA is available, so the TRBD1 call from TCRdb remains unchecked. Germline CDR1 reads SGHTA; CDR2 reads FQGTGA. This CDR3 is 15 amino acids long. The chain's CDR3 is CASSSGDRYGNEQFF.

The chain employs TRBV29-1 and TRBJ1-1; TCRdb names TRBD1, which stays unverified in the absence of DNA. This CDR3 has 14 residues. In germline, CDR1 is SQVTM, CDR2 ANQGSEA. CDR3 sequence: CSATGGIVNTEAFF.

The chain is built from TRBV11-2 and TRBJ1-2. There are 13 residues in the CDR3. Germline V gene data show CDR1 as SGHAT and CDR2 as FQNNGV. This CDR3 is CASSLDFNYGYTF. The full variable domain, in which reference TRBV11-2 and TRBJ1-2 provide the parts outside the CDR3, is EAGVAQSPRYKIIEKRQSVAFWCNPISGHATLYWYQQILGQGPKLLIQFQNNGVVDDSQLPKDRFSAERLKGVDSTLKIQPAKLEDSAVYLCASSLDFNYGYTFGSGTRLTVV.

The chain recombines TRBV5-1 with TRBJ1-5. Germline V gives CDR1 SGHRS, CDR2 YFSETQ. The CDR3 has 13 amino acids. CDR3 amino acids: CAGSLGLAQPQHF.

The chain links TRBV29-1 to TRBJ2-7; the TRBD1 assignment by TCRdb is unverifiable without DNA. From germline, CDR1 is SQVTM and CDR2 ANQGSEA. CDR3 size: 11 residues. The CDR3 loop reads CSGIQGNEQYF.

The chain uses TRBV20-1 and TRBJ2-1; TCRdb's D gene call, TRBD2, goes unchecked for lack of DNA. Germline-derived CDR1 and CDR2 are DFQATT and SNEGSKA (reference sequence). The CDR3 is 14 amino acids. The CDR3 loop reads CSASGRAWNGEQFF.